The present entry profiles one T cell receptor beta chain with its context. The antigen is unknown. The V gene's germline CDR1 is MNHEY and CDR2 SMNVEV (reference sequence). The CDR3 runs 15 residues. V shed 6 bases and J 4 bases; nucleotides not matched to a gene: 9. These data are taken from a study of CD4+ T cells in melanoma. Profiled with immunoSEQ multiplex PCR; TCRdb holds only in-frame clones, not every one. Of about 140,000 clones in the sample, nearly 95% were seen once. General study findings and limits: Neoantigen-specific CD4+ T cells in melanoma reportedly had diverse differentiation states. A reported correlation linked neoantigen-specific CD4+ T cells to CD8+, macrophage and B cell function.

This rearrangement joins TRBV27 to TRBJ1-2; 9 positions agree with TRBD1. The origin of this receptor is a human donor with melanoma. CDR3 sequence (DNA): TGTGCCAGCAGGGACAGGGGTTTACTAGGCTATGGCTACACCTTC. Residues: CASRDRGLLGYGYTF.